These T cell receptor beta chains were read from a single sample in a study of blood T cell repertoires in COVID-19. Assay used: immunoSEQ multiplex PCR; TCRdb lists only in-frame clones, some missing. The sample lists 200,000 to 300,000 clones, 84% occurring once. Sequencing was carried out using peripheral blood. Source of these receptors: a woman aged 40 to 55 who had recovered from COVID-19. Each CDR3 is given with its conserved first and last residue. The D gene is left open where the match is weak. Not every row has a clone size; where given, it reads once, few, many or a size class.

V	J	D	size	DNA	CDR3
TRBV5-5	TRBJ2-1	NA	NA	TGTGCCAGCAGCTTGGCCTCAAGAGCAGGTGGCAATGAGCAGTTCTTC	CASSLASRAGGNEQFF
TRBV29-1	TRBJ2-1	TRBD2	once	TGCAGCGACCGACTAGCGGGGGGTTACAATGAGCAGTTCTTC	CSDRLAGGYNEQFF
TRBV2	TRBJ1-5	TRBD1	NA	TGTGCCAGCAGTGCCGGACAGGGGGTTTATCAGCCCCAGCATTTT	CASSAGQGVYQPQHF
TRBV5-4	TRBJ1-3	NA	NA	TGTGCCAGCAGCTTGGACAGGGACACTGGAAACACCATATATTTT	CASSLDRDTGNTIYF
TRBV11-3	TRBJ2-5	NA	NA	TGTGCCAGCAGCTTTATTGAAGAGACCCAGTACTTC	CASSFIEETQYF
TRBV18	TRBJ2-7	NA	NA	TGTGCCAGCTCACCAGCACCGACAGTAGTGGAGCAGTACTTC	CASSPAPTVVEQYF
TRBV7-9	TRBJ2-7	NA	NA	TGTGCCAGCAGCGGACAACAGGGCGGCGAGCAGTACTTC	CASSGQQGGEQYF
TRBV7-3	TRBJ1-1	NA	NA	TGTGCCAGCAGCTTAAGTAGGCAGGGAGGGACTGAAGCTTTCTTT	CASSLSRQGGTEAFF
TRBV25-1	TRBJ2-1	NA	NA	TGTGCCAGCAGCGATTTAATCCAAACGAACGGGCAGTTCTTC	CASSDLIQTNGQFF
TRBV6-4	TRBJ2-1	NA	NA	TGTGCCAGCAGTGACTCTGGCAGGCATGAGCAGTTCTTC	CASSDSGRHEQFF
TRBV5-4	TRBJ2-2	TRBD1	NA	TGTGCCACATCCCCGGGACAGCCGGCGATGACCGGGGAGCTGTTTTTT	CATSPGQPAMTGELFF
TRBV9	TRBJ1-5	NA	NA	TGTGCCAGCAGCGTAGATGGGGGGGGCGATCAGCCCCAGCATTTT	CASSVDGGGDQPQHF
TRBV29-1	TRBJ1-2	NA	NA	TGCAGCGTTGAAGGACACAGGAACTATGGCTACACCTTC	CSVEGHRNYGYTF
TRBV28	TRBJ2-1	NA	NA	TGTGCCAGCAGTACCCCCTCCCGGGTGGAGCAGTTCTTC	CASSTPSRVEQFF
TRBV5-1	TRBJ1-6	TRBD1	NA	TGCGCCAGCAGCAGTCGACAGGGTAATTCACCCCTCCACTTT	CASSSRQGNSPLHF
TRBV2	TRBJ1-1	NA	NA	TGTGCCAGCAGTGATAAGGGGTCGAACACTGAAGCTTTCTTT	CASSDKGSNTEAFF
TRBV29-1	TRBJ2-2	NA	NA	TGCAGCGTTGAAGAGAGGTCGAACACCGGGGAGCTGTTTTTT	CSVEERSNTGELFF
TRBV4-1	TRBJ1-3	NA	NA	TGCGCCAGCAGCCTACAGGGCTCTGGAAACACCATATATTTT	CASSLQGSGNTIYF
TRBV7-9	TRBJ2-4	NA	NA	TGTGCCAGCAGCTTAGACTTGGGGAGAGCCAAAAACATTCAGTACTTC	CASSLDLGRAKNIQYF
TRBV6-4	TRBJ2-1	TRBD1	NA	TGTGCCAGCAGTAAGACAGGGAGTGGTGAGCAGTTCTTC	CASSKTGSGEQFF
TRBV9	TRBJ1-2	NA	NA	TGTGCCAGCAGCGTTTCGGGGAGCTACTATGGCTACACCTTC	CASSVSGSYYGYTF
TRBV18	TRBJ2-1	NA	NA	TGTGCCAGCTCCTCTGACAGGCCTGACTACAATGAGCAGTTCTTC	CASSSDRPDYNEQFF
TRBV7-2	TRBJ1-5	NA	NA	TGTGCCAGCAGCTTCAAGGACAGTATCAATCAGCCCCAGCATTTT	CASSFKDSINQPQHF
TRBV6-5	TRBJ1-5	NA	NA	TGTGCCAGCAGTTACTCGAGGGGGTCCAATCAGCCCCAGCATTTT	CASSYSRGSNQPQHF
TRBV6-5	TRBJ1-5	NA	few	TGTGCCAGCAGTTACTCGCGGCCTTATAGCAATCAGCCCCAGCATTTT	CASSYSRPYSNQPQHF
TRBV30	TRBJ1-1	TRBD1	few	TGTGCCTACAACCAGGGGGGCACTGAAGCTTTCTTT	CAYNQGGTEAFF
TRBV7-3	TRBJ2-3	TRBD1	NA	TGTGCCAGCAGCTTAGAGGGGGCGGATACGCAGTATTTT	CASSLEGADTQYF
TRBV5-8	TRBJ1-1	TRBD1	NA	TGTGCCAGCAGCCGGGACAGACAGGGAGGTGGATCGAACACTGAAGCTTTCTTT	CASSRDRQGGGSNTEAFF
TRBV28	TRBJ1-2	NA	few	TGTGCCAGCAGTTTCGGTGACAGGCTCCGCACTGGCACCTTC	CASSFGDRLRTGTF
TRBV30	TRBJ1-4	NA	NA	TGTGCCTGGAGAACCCCGGGGGAAAAACTGTTTTTT	CAWRTPGEKLFF
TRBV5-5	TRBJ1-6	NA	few	TGTGCCAGCAGTTTAGTCGCTTCCTTTGAGTCACCCCTCCACTTT	CASSLVASFESPLHF
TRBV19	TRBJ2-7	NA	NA	TGTGCCAGTAGTACCTCCGGGACCTACGAGCAGTACTTC	CASSTSGTYEQYF
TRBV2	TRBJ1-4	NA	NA	TGTGCCAGCAGGGCAGGGAGGTCTAATGAAAAACTGTTTTTT	CASRAGRSNEKLFF
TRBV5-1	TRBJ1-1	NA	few	TGCGCCAGCACCGCCGGAGAGGGAACTGAAGCTTTCTTT	CASTAGEGTEAFF
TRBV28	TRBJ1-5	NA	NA	TGTGCCAGCAGTCCCCAGGACCCCCGGGGTCAGCCCCAGCATTTT	CASSPQDPRGQPQHF
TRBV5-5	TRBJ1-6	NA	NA	TGTGCCAGCAGCTTGGTGGACAGTAATTCACCCCTCCACTTT	CASSLVDSNSPLHF
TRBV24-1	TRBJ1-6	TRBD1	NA	TGTGCCACCAGTGATCGGGACAGGGTAGCTTCACCCCTCCACTTT	CATSDRDRVASPLHF
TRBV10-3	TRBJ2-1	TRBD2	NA	TGTGCCACAGGGGGGACTAGCGGTTCTTTGGATGAGCAGTTCTTC	CATGGTSGSLDEQFF
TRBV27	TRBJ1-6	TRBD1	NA	TGTGCCAGCAGTTTATCGAAAACAGGGGGTTCACCCCTCCACTTT	CASSLSKTGGSPLHF
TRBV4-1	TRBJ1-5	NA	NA	TGCGCCAGCAGCGAAACTCTTGGGGGCTTGAGCAATCAGCCCCAGCATTTT	CASSETLGGLSNQPQHF
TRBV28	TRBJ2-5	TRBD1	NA	TGTGCCAGCACCATATACGCCGGACAGGGGGGGACCCAGTACTTC	CASTIYAGQGGTQYF
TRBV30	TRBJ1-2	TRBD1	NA	TGTGCCTGGATCAGGGGGAACTATGGCTACACCTTC	CAWIRGNYGYTF
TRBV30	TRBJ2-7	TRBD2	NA	TGTGCCTGGAAAGGACTAGCGGGAGAGCAGTACTTC	CAWKGLAGEQYF
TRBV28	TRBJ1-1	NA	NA	TGTGCCAGCAGTCCCCCGATTGGTTCCAGGAATACTGAAGCTTTCTTT	CASSPPIGSRNTEAFF
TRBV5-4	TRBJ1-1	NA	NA	TGTGCCACAAGCGGGGGAAACACTGAAGCTTTCTTT	CATSGGNTEAFF
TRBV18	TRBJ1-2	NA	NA	TGTGCCAGCTCACCGTCCTTGTCCGAGGGCGTCTATGGCTACACCTTC	CASSPSLSEGVYGYTF
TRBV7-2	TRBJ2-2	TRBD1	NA	TGTGCCAGCAGCTTATCGGCAGGGGGCACCGGGGAGCTGTTTTTT	CASSLSAGGTGELFF
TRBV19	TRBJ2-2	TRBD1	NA	TGTGCCAGTAAGGGACAGGGGTTGGGTACCGGGGAGCTGTTTTTT	CASKGQGLGTGELFF
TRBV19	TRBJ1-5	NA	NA	TGTGCCAGTAGTATAGATGGACTGCTCCGAAGCAATCAGCCCCAGCATTTT	CASSIDGLLRSNQPQHF
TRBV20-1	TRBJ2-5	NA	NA	TGCAGTGCCAACACCCGTCCACCGTACTTC	CSANTRPPYF
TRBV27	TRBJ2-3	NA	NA	TGTGCCAGCAGTTTATACAGGGTCGGTAGCACAGATATGCAGTATTTT	CASSLYRVGSTDMQYF
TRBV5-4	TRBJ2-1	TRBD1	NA	TGTGCCGGAGGACAGGGGAACAATGAGCAGTTCTTC	CAGGQGNNEQFF
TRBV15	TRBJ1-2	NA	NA	TGTGCCACCAGCAGCCTAGGGCGGGACTATGGCTACACCTTC	CATSSLGRDYGYTF
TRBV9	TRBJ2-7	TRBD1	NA	TGTGCCAGCAGCCCGACTGGCGGGACAGGAGCTTGGGAGCAGTACTTC	CASSPTGGTGAWEQYF
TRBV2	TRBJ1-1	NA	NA	TGTGCCAGCAGTGAAGCCATGAACACTGAAGCTTTCTTT	CASSEAMNTEAFF